Here is one T cell receptor beta chain with its context. No cognate antigen has been identified for it. One base away there is no much larger clone; base qualities are not given. The CDR3 sequence holds 18 residues, the cysteine and phenylalanine included. The kept DNA is CDR3 alone, 54 bases in frame from the first base. The junction shows trimming of 0 bases on V and 1 base on J, plus 19 bases between the germline ends. This entry belongs to a study of T cell changes during pregnancy in multiple sclerosis (dated by TCRdb to between 2018 and 2021). Study-wide context: The study looked at changes in the T cell repertoire across pregnancy in women with multiple sclerosis.

Library creation used the immunoSEQ multiplex PCR assay. TCRdb's version of the immuneACCESS table is confined to in-frame rearrangements and falls short of the full clone set. An unresolved V gene accounts for under half of the shortfall where checked; the remainder is of unknown origin. The sample table contains tens of thousands of clones; only one count was recorded for over 85% of them. Approximately 1.3% of the sample goes to the ten largest clones. The receptor chain draws on TRBV23-1 and TRBJ2-7; the D gene assignment is ambiguous. TRBV23-1 is classed as an ORF, of uncertain function. The sequenced sample was peripheral blood, obtained in the third trimester of pregnancy. The receptor's source is a female donor in good health, enrolled as a control in a pregnancy study. CDR3 reads: CASSQSILPSEFSYEQYF. The DNA sequence follows: TGCGCCAGCAGTCAATCTATCCTCCCCTCGGAGTTTTCCTACGAGCAGTACTTC.